Listed below are T cell receptor beta chains from one sample, sequenced in a study of TIL therapy for anti-PD-1-resistant metastatic lung cancer. Profiled with immunoSEQ multiplex PCR; TCRdb holds only in-frame clones, not every one. This repertoire shows 52,000 or so clones, approximately 75% found once; its top ten account for roughly 3%. Sequencing used blood, obtained at baseline. Receptors originate from a person aged 25 to 80 with non-small cell lung cancer. Each CDR3 is given with its conserved first and last residue. Each record gives: CDR3 protein, V gene, J gene.

CDR3aa: CASSMEGPGTDTQYF
v_gene: TRBV5-4
j_gene: TRBJ2-3

CDR3aa: CASSPRGGQGAYTQYF
v_gene: TRBV9
j_gene: TRBJ2-3

CDR3aa: CASSLDRGAPLHF
v_gene: TRBV5-1
j_gene: TRBJ1-6

CDR3aa: CASSSQSNTEAFF
v_gene: TRBV5-1
j_gene: TRBJ1-1

CDR3aa: CASSTGTGNTEAFF
v_gene: TRBV28
j_gene: TRBJ1-1

CDR3aa: CASSRTGDSYEQYF
v_gene: TRBV18
j_gene: TRBJ2-7

CDR3aa: CASSPSRTPMNTEAFF
v_gene: TRBV18
j_gene: TRBJ1-1

CDR3aa: CASSQDAGVDEKLFF
v_gene: TRBV4-1
j_gene: TRBJ1-4

CDR3aa: CASSLEFSSYEQYF
v_gene: TRBV7-2
j_gene: TRBJ2-7

CDR3aa: CAWSGGNNYEQYF
v_gene: TRBV30
j_gene: TRBJ2-7